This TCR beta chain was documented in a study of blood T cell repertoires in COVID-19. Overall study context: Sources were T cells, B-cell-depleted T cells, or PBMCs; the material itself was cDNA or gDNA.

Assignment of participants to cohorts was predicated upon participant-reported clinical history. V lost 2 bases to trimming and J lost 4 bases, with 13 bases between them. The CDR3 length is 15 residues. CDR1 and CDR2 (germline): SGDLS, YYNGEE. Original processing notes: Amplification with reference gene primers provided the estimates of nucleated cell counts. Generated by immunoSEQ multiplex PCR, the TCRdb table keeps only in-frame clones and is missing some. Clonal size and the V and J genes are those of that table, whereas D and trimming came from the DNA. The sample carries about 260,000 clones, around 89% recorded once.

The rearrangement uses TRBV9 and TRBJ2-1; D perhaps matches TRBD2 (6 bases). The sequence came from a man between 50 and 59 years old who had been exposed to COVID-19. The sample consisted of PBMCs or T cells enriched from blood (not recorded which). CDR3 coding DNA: TGTGCCAGCAGCGTGGGTCCGAGCGGGTACAATGAGCAGTTCTTC. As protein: CASSVGPSGYNEQFF.